The 18 T cell receptor beta chains in this list originate from one sample, sequenced in a study of response to subunit inactivated influenza vaccine. TCRdb redid the calling of the RT-PCR reads with MiXCR, one entry per CDR3 protein. Among about 650,000 distinct CDR3 sequences listed, less than 15% were seen once. The source material was PBMCs from blood, sampled 14 to 15 days before vaccination. The source of these receptors is a man aged 50-60 years who received an inactivated influenza vaccine.

This clonotype came up a few times. This chain links TRBV20-1 with TRBJ2-4; TRBD1 is a possible D gene (6 bases). The CDR3 length is 11 residues. The germline V gene has CDR1 DFQATT and CDR2 SNEGSKA (reference sequence). V shed 4 bases and J shed 7 bases, with 8 bases lying between them. The CDR3: CSAKDRNIQYF. As DNA, the CDR3 is TGCAGTGCTAAAGACAGGAACATTCAGTACTTC.

This clonotype turned up a few times. This chain connects TRBV7-8 to TRBJ2-5; 11 bases match TRBD2. Germline values: CDR1 SGHVS, CDR2 FQNEAQ. This CDR3 spans 17 amino acids. J gave up 5 bases and V 0 bases, and 8 bases lay outside the gene matches. The CDR3: CASSLARIAGGQETQYF. The CDR3 bases are TGTGCCAGCAGCTTAGCGAGGATAGCGGGGGGGCAGGAGACCCAGTACTTC.

This clonotype was observed once. V gene TRBV12-3 or TRBV12-4 combines with J gene TRBJ2-6; D is unclear. The CDR3 consists of 17 residues. As DNA, the CDR3 is TGTGCAGTCAAGAACATCCAGACTCGCTCTGGGGCCAACGTCCTGACTTTC. Its translation is CAVKNIQTRSGANVLTF.

V gene TRBV5-5 combines with J gene TRBJ1-5; D is possibly TRBD1 (5 bases). The CDR3 totals 15 residues. V was pared by 2 bases and J by 2 bases, with 11 bases between. Germline loops: CDR1 SGHKS, CDR2 YYEKEE (reference sequence). The CDR3 DNA is TGTGCCAGCAGCTTTTCGCAGGGCGGCAATCAGCCCCAGCATTTT. It yields the protein CASSFSQGGNQPQHF.

This clonotype showed up just a few times. The chain combines TRBV11-2 with TRBJ2-7; D is unclear. Trimming shortened V by 7 bases and J by 1 base, and 14 bases separated the two germline ends. There are 14 residues in the CDR3. In germline, CDR1 is SGHAT, CDR2 FQNNGV. CDR3 nucleotides: TGTGCCAGCACCCTGTGGGGTGATTCCTACGAGCAGTACTTC. This gives the protein CASTLWGDSYEQYF.

The table lists this clonotype with many counts. The chain recombines TRBV3-1 with TRBJ1-1; possibly TRBD1 for D (5 bases). V shed 1 base and J shed 4 bases, with 10 bases lying between them. CDR1 is LGHDT, CDR2 YNNKEL, per germline (reference sequence). This CDR3 region has 14 residues. For the CDR3, the DNA is TGTGCCAGCAGCCAAGGGAGGGGTGTCACTGAAGCTTTCTTT. Encoded protein: CASSQGRGVTEAFF.

There are a few counts of this clonotype. This sequence joins TRBV3-1 and TRBJ2-1; 9 bases line up with TRBD2. The V segment lost 1 base and the J segment 7 bases; nucleotides outside the gene matches: 5. Germline CDR1 reads LGHDT; CDR2 reads YNNKEL (reference sequence). CDR3 size: 15 residues. CDR3: CASSQASGVLNEQFF. In DNA form, the CDR3 reads TGTGCCAGCAGCCAAGCTAGCGGGGTTTTGAATGAGCAGTTCTTC.

This clonotype appeared many times. V usage is TRBV3-1 and J usage is TRBJ1-1, with 9 nucleotides matching TRBD1. J gave up 4 bases and V 5 bases, and 5 bases lay outside the gene matches. The CDR3 loop spans 14 amino acids. Looked up from germline, CDR1 is LGHDT and CDR2 is YNNKEL (reference sequence). CDR3 in DNA: TGTGCCAGCAGCTCACAGGGGGCTGGCACTGAAGCTTTCTTT. Translated: CASSSQGAGTEAFF.

A note on this clonotype: One junction end disagrees with the germline gene, perhaps due to a read error. The V gene is TRBV5-6, the J gene TRBJ2-1; 12 positions match TRBD2. There are 15 residues in the CDR3. From germline, CDR1 is SGHDT and CDR2 YYEEEE. CDR3 sequence reads: CASSLDPPSGRAPCF. CDR3 nucleotides: TGTGCCAGCAGCTTGGACCCGCCTAGCGGGAGGGCCCCCTGCTTC.

This clonotype showed up many times. The chain recombines TRBV5-1 with TRBJ2-3, with D possibly being TRBD2 (6 bases). Germline V gene sequence: CDR1 SGHRS, CDR2 YFSETQ. V was trimmed by 4 bases and J by 4 bases, leaving 13 bases between them. The CDR3 totals 14 residues. CDR3 loop: CASSTGRMADTQYF. The DNA for the CDR3 is TGCGCCAGCAGCACCGGGAGAATGGCAGATACGCAGTATTTT.

The V call is TRBV29-1, the J call TRBJ2-1; 10 bases agree with TRBD1. The junction had 8 bases not matched to a gene; V was cut back by 7 bases and J by 8 bases. The CDR3 runs 13 residues. CDR1 SQVTM and CDR2 ANQGSEA come from the germline V gene. This chain's CDR3 is CSGGDRGSDEQFF. The DNA for the CDR3 is TGCAGCGGTGGGGACAGGGGCTCGGATGAGCAGTTCTTC.

The sample holds one count of this clonotype. The DNA for the CDR3 is TGTGCCAGCAGCTTAGCGCTCCGGGGGCTAGCCAAAAACATTCAGTACTTC. Translating gives CASSLALRGLAKNIQYF. This chain links TRBV7-2 with TRBJ2-4, with D perhaps matching TRBD1 or TRBD2 (6 bases each). The CDR3 has 17 amino acids. From germline, CDR1 is SGHTA and CDR2 FQGNSA. Deletions cut 0 bases from V and 0 bases from J, with 12 bases between.

This clonotype was seen only a few times. The J gene is TRBJ2-1, the V gene TRBV4-2, with TRBD2 matching over 10 bases. Germline CDR1 reads LGHNA; CDR2 reads YNFKEQ. The J segment lost 5 bases and the V segment lost 0 bases, leaving 10 bases of the junction unmatched. The CDR3 has 18 amino acids. The DNA of the CDR3 is TGTGCCAGCAGCCAAGATCAGCCTAGCGGGAGCTTGGACAATGAGCAGTTCTTC. Translated: CASSQDQPSGSLDNEQFF.

Many counts were recorded for this clonotype. The chain uses TRBV5-1 and TRBJ2-7; 9 bases map to TRBD1. V lost 6 bases and J lost 3; bases outside the gene matches: 4. The CDR3 runs to 13 residues. The germline CDR1 and CDR2 sequences are SGHRS and YFSETQ. The CDR3 coding sequence is TGCGCCAGCAACAGACAGGGGGACTACGAGCAGTACTTC. Translation gives CASNRQGDYEQYF.

The V call is TRBV7-3, the J call TRBJ2-3; no firm D call. The V and J ends lost 1 base and 2 bases respectively, with 7 bases between them. The CDR3 is 14 amino acids. Germline V gene sequence: CDR1 SGHTA, CDR2 FQGTGA. The CDR3 sequence is CASSLNTYTDTQYF. CDR3 nucleotides: TGTGCCAGCAGCTTAAACACCTACACAGATACGCAGTATTTT. Looking up the rest from reference TRBV7-3 and TRBJ2-3 gives the full variable domain: GAGVSQTPSNKVTEKGKYVELRCDPISGHTALYWYRQSLGQGPEFLIYFQGTGAADDSGLPNDRFFAVRPEGSVSTLKIQRTERGDSAVYLCASSLNTYTDTQYFGPGTRLTVL.

This clonotype was observed many times. The CDR3 DNA is TGCAGTGCTAGTTATCCTAGCAATCAGCCCCAGCATTTT. This gives the protein CSASYPSNQPQHF. The V call is TRBV20-1, the J call TRBJ1-5; D gene unclear. Germline values: CDR1 DFQATT, CDR2 SNEGSKA (reference sequence). V was trimmed by 3 bases and J by 0 bases, leaving 6 bases between them. The CDR3 covers 13 residues.

A few counts support this clonotype. This chain connects TRBV19 to TRBJ2-1; either TRBD1 or TRBD2 may fit D (6 bases each). The CDR3 length is 15 residues. Trimming stripped 6 bases from V and 1 base from J, with 13 bases between. Germline CDR1 LNHDA, CDR2 SQIVND (reference sequence). CDR3 region: CASREGGLSYNEQFF. The DNA of the CDR3 is TGTGCCAGTAGAGAGGGGGGCCTGTCCTACAATGAGCAGTTCTTC. Full variable domain (rest looked up from reference TRBV19 and TRBJ2-1): DGGITQSPKYLFRKEGQNVTLSCEQNLNHDAMYWYRQDPGQGLRLIYYSQIVNDFQKGDIAEGYSVSREKKESFPLTVTSAQKNPTAFYLCASREGGLSYNEQFFGPGTRLTVL.

A few counts support this clonotype. This rearrangement joins TRBV12-3 or TRBV12-4 to TRBJ2-3; 11 bases map to TRBD2. The V and J ends lost 6 bases and 3 bases, in that order; junction bases with no gene match: 5. This CDR3 has 15 amino acids. The DNA for the CDR3 is TGTGCCAGCAGAAAGACTAGCGGGGAGACAGATACGCAGTATTTT. The encoded protein is CASRKTSGETDTQYF.